The source of this TCR beta chain is a study of blood T cell repertoires in COVID-19. Sequencing used immunoSEQ multiplex PCR; TCRdb keeps in-frame clones, though not all of them. In the table there are roughly 150,000 clones, 80% of which are singletons. The sequence derives from a woman aged 45 to 65 with acute or convalescent COVID-19. The sample comprised peripheral blood.

The CDR3 loop is CASAGTGGTEAFF. The CDR3 DNA is TGTGCCAGTGCCGGGACAGGGGGCACTGAAGCTTTCTTT. V gene TRBV19 combines with J gene TRBJ1-1; TRBD1 matches at 11 bases. Unmatched junction bases numbered 3, after V lost 8 bases and J lost 4 bases. This CDR3 comprises 13 residues. Germline V gene lookup returns CDR1 LNHDA and CDR2 SQIVND (reference sequence).